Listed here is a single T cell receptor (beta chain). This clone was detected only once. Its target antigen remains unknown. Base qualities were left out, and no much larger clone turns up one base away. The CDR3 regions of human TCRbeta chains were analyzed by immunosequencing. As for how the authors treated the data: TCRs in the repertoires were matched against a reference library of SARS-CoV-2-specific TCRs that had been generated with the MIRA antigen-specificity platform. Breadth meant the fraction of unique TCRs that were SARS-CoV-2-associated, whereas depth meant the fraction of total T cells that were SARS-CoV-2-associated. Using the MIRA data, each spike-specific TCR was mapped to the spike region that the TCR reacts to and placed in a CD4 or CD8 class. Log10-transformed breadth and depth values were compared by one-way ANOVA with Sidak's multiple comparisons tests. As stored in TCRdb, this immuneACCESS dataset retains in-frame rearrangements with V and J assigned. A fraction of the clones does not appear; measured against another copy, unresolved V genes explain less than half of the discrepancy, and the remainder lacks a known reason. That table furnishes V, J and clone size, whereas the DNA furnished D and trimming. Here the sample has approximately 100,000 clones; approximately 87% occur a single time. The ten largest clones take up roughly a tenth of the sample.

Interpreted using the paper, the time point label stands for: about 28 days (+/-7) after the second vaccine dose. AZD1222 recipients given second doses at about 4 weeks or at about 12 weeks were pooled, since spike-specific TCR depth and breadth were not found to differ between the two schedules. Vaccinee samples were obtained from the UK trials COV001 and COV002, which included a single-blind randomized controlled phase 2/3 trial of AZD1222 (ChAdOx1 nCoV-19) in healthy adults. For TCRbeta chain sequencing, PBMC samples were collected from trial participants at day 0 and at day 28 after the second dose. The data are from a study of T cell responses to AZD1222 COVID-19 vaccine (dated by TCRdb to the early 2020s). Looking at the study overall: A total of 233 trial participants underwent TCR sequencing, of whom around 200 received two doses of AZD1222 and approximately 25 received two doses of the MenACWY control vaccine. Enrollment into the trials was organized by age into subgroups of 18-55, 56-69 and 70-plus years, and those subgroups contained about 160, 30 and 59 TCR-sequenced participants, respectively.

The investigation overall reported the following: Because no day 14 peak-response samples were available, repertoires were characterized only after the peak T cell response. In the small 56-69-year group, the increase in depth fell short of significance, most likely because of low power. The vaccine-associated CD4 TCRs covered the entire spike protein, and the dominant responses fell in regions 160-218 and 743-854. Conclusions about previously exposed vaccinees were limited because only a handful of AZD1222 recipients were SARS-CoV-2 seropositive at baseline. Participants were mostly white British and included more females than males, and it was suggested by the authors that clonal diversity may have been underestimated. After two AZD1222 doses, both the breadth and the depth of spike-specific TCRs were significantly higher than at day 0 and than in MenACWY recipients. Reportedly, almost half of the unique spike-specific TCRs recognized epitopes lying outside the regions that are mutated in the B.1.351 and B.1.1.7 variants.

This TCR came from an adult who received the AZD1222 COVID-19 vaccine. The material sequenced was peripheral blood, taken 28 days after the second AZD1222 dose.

Here the CDR3 is given as CASSLTNQPQHF. The DNA sequence reads TGTGCCAGCTCTCTGACGAATCAGCCCCAGCATTTT. The chain employs TRBV6-5 and TRBJ1-5, with the D gene not confidently named. The CDR3 contains 12 residues, cysteine and phenylalanine counted. CDR3 DNA is the only sequence kept; it has 36 bases, read in frame from the first base. Taken from the germline V gene, the CDR1 and CDR2 loops are MNHEY and SVGAGI. V is clipped by 8 bases and J by 4 bases, and the sequence between their germline boundaries is 9 bases long.